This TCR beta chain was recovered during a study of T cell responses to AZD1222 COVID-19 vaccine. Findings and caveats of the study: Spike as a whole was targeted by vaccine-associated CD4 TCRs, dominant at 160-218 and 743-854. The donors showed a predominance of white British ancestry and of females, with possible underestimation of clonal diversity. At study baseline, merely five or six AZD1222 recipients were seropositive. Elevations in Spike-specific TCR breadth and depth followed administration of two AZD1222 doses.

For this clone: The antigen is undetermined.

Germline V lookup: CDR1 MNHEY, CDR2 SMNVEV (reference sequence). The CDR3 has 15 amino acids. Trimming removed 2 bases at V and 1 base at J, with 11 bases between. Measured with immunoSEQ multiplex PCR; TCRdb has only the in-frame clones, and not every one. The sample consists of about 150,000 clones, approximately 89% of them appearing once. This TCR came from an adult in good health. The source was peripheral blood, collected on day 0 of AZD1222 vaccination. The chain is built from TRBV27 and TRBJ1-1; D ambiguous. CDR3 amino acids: CASSLGPDPNTEAFF. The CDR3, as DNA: TGTGCCAGCAGTTTAGGTCCGGATCCGAACACTGAAGCTTTCTTT.